The T cell receptor beta chain described here comes from a study of blood T cell repertoires in COVID-19 (dated by TCRdb to the early 2020s). Context from the whole study: Samples covering the acute and convalescent phases of COVID-19 were provided by collaborators in the United States, Italy and Spain. The prospective study material was composed of cDNA or gDNA derived from T cells, B-cell-depleted T cells, or PBMCs. Subjects who had been exposed to COVID-19, were actively infected with it, or had recovered from it provided the deeply sampled blood TCRbeta repertoires that made up the dataset. The repertoires were released in a freely available public database intended as a resource for research on the immune response to SARS-CoV-2. Samples were obtained from the ongoing ImmuneRACE study (first 160 participants) and from over 1,000 subjects provided by 6 global collaborators. Sample metadata almost always included a de-identified subject ID, COVID-19 status, age in years and sex. Where HLA class I and class II types were available, the types were taken from metadata supplied by the sample provider, not from assay-based typing.

On the study overall, not on this receptor specifically: Clinical and demographic metadata were provided uncurated, with the amount varying by source and participant.

The CDR3, from cysteine to phenylalanine, totals 19 residues. Only the CDR3 DNA is retained, 57 bases long and in frame from the first base. CDR1 and CDR2, per the germline V gene, are SGHVT and SQSDAQ. V lost 1 base and J lost 7 bases, and the count of bases not matched to a germline gene is 20. Samples from volunteer blood donors who had recovered from COVID-19 were contributed by a second Seattle source. Whole blood was collected in K2EDTA tubes by collaborating institutions according to the institutions' own protocols. Collaborator samples were shipped for TCRbeta analysis as frozen whole blood, isolated PBMCs, or DNA extracted from either sample type. Notes on this clone: Its antigen specificity is not known. Per-nucleotide qualities are absent, and no much larger clonotype sits a single base away.

TCRbeta CDR3 regions were amplified from genomic DNA by means of the immunoSEQ Assay, a bias-controlled multiplex PCR. From the authors' description of their analysis: The number of nucleated cells in each sample was estimated by amplification of reference gene primers within the assay. To quantify the absolute abundance of each unique TCRbeta CDR3 rearrangement, sequence reads were collapsed and filtered. Productive Simpson clonality was computed per sample as the square root of Simpson's diversity index over productive rearrangements. TCRdb took over this immuneACCESS table, retaining in-frame rearrangements with V and J assigned. Such tables are incomplete; in checked studies, under half of the missing clones stem from an unresolved V gene, and the remainder is unexplained. The DNA gave D and trimming, while V, J and clone size come from that table. Present in this sample are under 300,000 clones, around four fifths of which were seen just once. The top ten hold approximately 9% of the sample.

The chain uses TRBV7-4 and TRBJ1-2; 8 bases in the middle match TRBD1. The receptor comes from a woman aged 45-59 years who had recovered from COVID-19. Sequenced input: peripheral blood. In nucleotides, the sequence is TGTGCCAGCAGCTTAGGCCCTGCTCGGAGAAGGCAGGGGGCTTCTGGCTACACCTTC. This codes for CASSLGPARRRQGASGYTF. With the portions outside the CDR3 filled from the reference TRBV7-4 and TRBJ1-2 genes, the complete variable region becomes GAGVSQSPRYKVAKRGRDVALRCDSISGHVTLYWYRQTLGQGSEVLTYSQSDAQRDKSGRPSGRFSAERPERSVSTLKIQRTEQGDSAVYLCASSLGPARRRQGASGYTFGSGTRLTVV.